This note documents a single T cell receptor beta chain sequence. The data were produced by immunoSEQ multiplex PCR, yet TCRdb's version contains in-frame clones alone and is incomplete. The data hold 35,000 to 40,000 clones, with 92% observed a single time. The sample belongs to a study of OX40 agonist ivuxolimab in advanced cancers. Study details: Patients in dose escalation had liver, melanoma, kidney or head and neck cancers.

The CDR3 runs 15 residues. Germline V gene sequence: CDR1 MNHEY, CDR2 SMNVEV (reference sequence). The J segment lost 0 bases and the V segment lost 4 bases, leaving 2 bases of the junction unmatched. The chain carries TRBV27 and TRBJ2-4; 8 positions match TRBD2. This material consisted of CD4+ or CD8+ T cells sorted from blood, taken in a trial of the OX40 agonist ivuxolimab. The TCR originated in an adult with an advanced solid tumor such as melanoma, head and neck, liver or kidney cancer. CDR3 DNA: TGTGCCAGCAGTTCCGGGGGGGGAGCCAAAAACATTCAGTACTTC. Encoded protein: CASSSGGGAKNIQYF.